These 32 T cell receptor beta chains originate from one sample sequenced in a study of shared clonotypes between healthy human individuals. The assay was immunoSEQ multiplex PCR, and TCRdb's table has in-frame clones only and misses some. The profile shows about 95,000 clones, around 67% of them singletons. Specimen: memory CD8+ T cells sorted from blood. As for subset: CD45RO+ cells pooled with CCR7-negative TemRA cells. The receptors come from a man between 25 and 39 years old in good health.

V gene TRBV12-2 combines with J gene TRBJ2-1; the table's D gene call, TRBD2, was not cross checked with the DNA. TRBV12-2 constitutes a pseudogene. The CDR3 runs 16 residues. The CDR3 protein is CASRFLSGEIYNEQFF. Here the CDR3 DNA reads TGTGCAAGTCGCTTTCTTAGCGGGGAAATCTACAATGAGCAGTTCTTC.

The rearrangement joins TRBV19 to TRBJ2-1; TRBD2 agrees at 11 bases. The CDR3 contains 15 residues. Trimming cost V 6 bases and J 3 bases; bases outside gene matches: 4. Per germline, CDR1 LNHDA and CDR2 SQIVND (reference sequence). The CDR3 DNA follows: TGTGCCAGTAGCACCGGGACTAGCGGCTACAATGAGCAGTTCTTC. It is translated as CASSTGTSGYNEQFF.

The CDR3 protein is CASAAQGAGDGYTF. The CDR3 nucleotides read TGTGCCAGCGCCGCTCAGGGGGCGGGGGATGGCTACACCTTC. This chain links TRBV27 with TRBJ1-2; TRBD1 agrees at 8 bases. The CDR3 runs to 14 residues. Germline assignment: CDR1 MNHEY and CDR2 SMNVEV (reference sequence). Losses at the gene ends were 8 bases for V and 6 bases for J; bases not matched to a gene: 11.

This clone was found many times. An end of the junction differs from the germline gene, which may be a read error. The chain has TRBV11-1 and TRBJ2-1; TRBD2 matches 8 bases. The germline V gene encodes CDR1 SGHAT and CDR2 FQDESV (reference sequence). The CDR3 runs 13 residues. CDR3 sequence reads: CASSLAGSNEQFF. The CDR3 DNA sequence: TGTGCCAGCAGCCTAGCGGGTTCCAATGAGCAGTTCTTC.

The gene calls are TRBV5-3 and TRBJ1-3; 8 bases are a match to TRBD1. TRBV5-3 is an ORF, with its function uncertain. With 8 bases clipped from V and 0 bases from J, the junction kept 13 bases outside the gene matches. The CDR3 covers 17 residues. CDR3 coding DNA: TGTGCCAGGAATCCCCCAGGGGGCAAGGGCTCTGGAAACACCATATATTTT. It translates to CARNPPGGKGSGNTIYF.

This clone was seen a few times. In nucleotides, the CDR3 is TGTGCCAGCAGCCAAGCGCTAGGACGTTACGAGCAGTACTTC. This translates into CASSQALGRYEQYF. The chain employs TRBV4-2 and TRBJ2-7; D remains ambiguous. CDR3 size: 14 residues. Trimming took 1 base from V and 4 from J, leaving 11 bases between them. Germline CDR1 is LGHNA and CDR2 is YNFKEQ.

The genes are TRBV27 and TRBJ1-2; no reliable D call. Germline V gene data show CDR1 as MNHEY and CDR2 as SMNVEV (reference sequence). The CDR3 length is 14 residues. The ends were cut back, 0 bases at V and 1 base at J, with 6 bases in the middle. The CDR3 region is CASSLSMGNYGYTF. CDR3 nucleotides: TGTGCCAGCAGTTTATCGATGGGTAACTATGGCTACACCTTC.

This clone was seen a few times. V and J are TRBV7-9 and TRBJ2-2; 12 positions match TRBD2. J gave up 5 bases and V 5 bases, and 6 bases lay outside the gene matches. The CDR3 covers 16 residues. From germline, CDR1 is SEHNR and CDR2 FQNEAQ (reference sequence). In nucleotides, the CDR3 is TGTGCCAGCAGCCGACTAGCGGGAGAAGGTACCGGGGAGCTGTTTTTT. This gives the protein CASSRLAGEGTGELFF.

This clone was seen repeatedly, ten times or more. The sample carries other DNA sequences with the same CDR3. The CDR3 loop reads CASSQDGGTGEGEQYF. CDR3 bases: TGCGCCAGCAGCCAAGACGGTGGAACGGGAGAGGGCGAGCAGTACTTC. This sequence joins TRBV4-3 and TRBJ2-7; perhaps TRBD2 as D (6 bases). CDR3 length equals 16 residues. The germline V gene encodes CDR1 LGHNA and CDR2 YSLEER. V lost 0 bases, J lost 6 bases, and 18 bases lay in between.

This clone was detected a few times. The rearrangement joins TRBV10-3 to TRBJ2-7; D not resolved. Trimming stripped 7 bases from V and 3 bases from J, with 13 bases between. In germline, CDR1 is ENHRY, CDR2 SYGVKD. The CDR3 covers 13 residues. The CDR3 spells CAITPNPNYEQYF. The CDR3 DNA reads as TGTGCCATCACCCCTAATCCAAACTACGAGCAGTACTTC.

The chain carries TRBV5-1 and TRBJ2-1; no reliable D call. Trimming stripped 2 bases from V and 7 bases from J, with 22 bases between. The CDR3 sequence is 17 residues long. In germline, CDR1 is SGHRS, CDR2 YFSETQ. CDR3 in DNA: TGCGCCAGCAGCTTTCCCGACGGCGCGGTTATATTGAATGAGCAGTTCTTC. Its protein product is CASSFPDGAVILNEQFF. The variable domain in full, completed from reference TRBV5-1 and TRBJ2-1, reads KAGVTQTPRYLIKTRGQQVTLSCSPISGHRSVSWYQQTPGQGLQFLFEYFSETQRNKGNFPGRFSGRQFSNSRSEMNVSTLELGDSALYLCASSFPDGAVILNEQFFGPGTRLTVL.

This clone was found a few times. This chain links TRBV29-1 with TRBJ2-1, with D perhaps matching TRBD2 (5 bases). This CDR3 is 15 amino acids long. Germline CDR1 SQVTM, CDR2 ANQGSEA. Trimming pared 2 bases from V and 15 bases from J, leaving 26 bases between. The CDR3 DNA reads TGCAGCGTTGAATTTCGTGACTATGAATTTCCTATTGCGTTCTTC. Its translation is CSVEFRDYEFPIAFF.

The table lists this clone with a few counts. The chain combines TRBV5-4 with TRBJ2-1; D is possibly TRBD1 or TRBD2 (5 bases each). Trimming cost V 5 bases and J 7 bases, with 16 bases left between them. The CDR3 totals 14 residues. Germline V lookup: CDR1 SGHNT, CDR2 YYREEE (reference sequence). CDR3 DNA: TGTGCCAGCAGTTTTGGACCGGGGCTGAATGAGCAGTTCTTC. This encodes CASSFGPGLNEQFF. The whole variable domain, remainder taken from reference TRBV5-4 and TRBJ2-1, is ETGVTQSPTHLIKTRGQQVTLRCSSQSGHNTVSWYQQALGQGPQFIFQYYREEENGRGNFPPRFSGLQFPNYSSELNVNALELDDSALYLCASSFGPGLNEQFFGPGTRLTVL.

The chain recombines TRBV19 with TRBJ2-1; D is possibly TRBD2 (6 bases). Per germline, CDR1 LNHDA and CDR2 SQIVND (reference sequence). Trimming stripped 5 bases from V and 6 bases from J, with 17 bases between. The CDR3 contains 15 residues. The CDR3 region is CASSLPGAYGNEQFF. DNA for the CDR3: TGTGCCAGTAGTTTGCCGGGAGCTTATGGCAATGAGCAGTTCTTC.

This clone was seen a handful of times. The J gene is TRBJ2-3, the V gene TRBV6-5, with D tentatively TRBD1 or TRBD2 (5 bases each). CDR1 MNHEY and CDR2 SVGAGI come from the germline V gene. This CDR3 contains 14 residues. Trimming shortened V by 1 base and J by 1 base, and 6 bases separated the two germline ends. The chain's CDR3 is CASSYLGGTDTQYF. The CDR3 DNA sequence: TGTGCCAGCAGTTACTTGGGGGGCACAGATACGCAGTATTTT.

This chain links TRBV4-3 with TRBJ1-2, with D tentatively TRBD1 (5 bases). The CDR3 spans 16 residues. CDR1 is LGHNA, CDR2 YSLEER, per germline. V lost 0 bases and J lost 8, with 19 bases in between. The DNA for the CDR3 is TGCGCCAGCAGCCAAGAAGCCCTGGGCAGGGCTTTCGGCTACACCTTC. This gives the protein CASSQEALGRAFGYTF.

The CDR3 is CASSLSTVNSYEQYF. The CDR3 nucleotides are TGTGCCAGCAGTCTTTCGACAGTAAACTCCTACGAGCAGTACTTC. The genes are TRBV27 and TRBJ2-7; D possibly corresponds to TRBD1 (5 bases). The V and J ends lost 5 bases and 0 bases respectively, with 14 bases between them. In germline, CDR1 is MNHEY, CDR2 SMNVEV (reference sequence). The CDR3 covers 15 residues.

This chain uses TRBV11-2 with TRBJ2-1; D gene ambiguous. The CDR3 is 11 residues long. Germline values: CDR1 SGHAT, CDR2 FQNNGV. With 5 bases removed from V and 6 bases from J, the gap between germline ends came to 5 bases. CDR3 DNA: TGTGCCAGCAGCCCGGGCAATGAGCAGTTCTTC. This codes for CASSPGNEQFF. The complete variable domain, with remaining parts taken from reference TRBV11-2 and TRBJ2-1, reads EAGVAQSPRYKIIEKRQSVAFWCNPISGHATLYWYQQILGQGPKLLIQFQNNGVVDDSQLPKDRFSAERLKGVDSTLKIQPAKLEDSAVYLCASSPGNEQFFGPGTRLTVL.

CDR3 nucleotide sequence: TGTGCCAGCAGCTTAGGTAGGACGTTTTGGGAGCAGTTCTTC. Encoded protein: CASSLGRTFWEQFF. The chain couples TRBV7-2 to TRBJ2-1, with D hard to call. Trimming cost V 1 base and J 10 bases, with 14 bases left between them. CDR1 SGHTA and CDR2 FQGNSA come from the germline V gene. The CDR3 loop spans 14 amino acids.

This rearrangement joins TRBV27 to TRBJ2-1, with 7 bases fitting TRBD2. CDR1 and CDR2 from the germline V gene are MNHEY and SMNVEV (reference sequence). V gave up 4 bases and J gave up 2 bases; unmatched junction bases: 5. CDR3 length: 15 residues. For the CDR3, the DNA is TGTGCCAGCAGTTCCCAGCGGGAAACCTACAATGAGCAGTTCTTC. Its protein product is CASSSQRETYNEQFF.

This chain joins TRBV5-5 and TRBJ2-1; the match to TRBD2 covers 10 bases. CDR1 is SGHKS, CDR2 YYEKEE, per germline (reference sequence). The CDR3 loop spans 15 amino acids. V shed 2 bases and J 4 bases; nucleotides not matched to a gene: 3. In nucleotides, the CDR3 is TGTGCCAGCAGCTTTGGACTAGCGGAATACAATGAGCAGTTCTTC. Translation gives CASSFGLAEYNEQFF.

This clone came up many times. V gene TRBV6-4 combines with J gene TRBJ2-3, with 7 bases identical to TRBD2. CDR3 length: 16 amino acids. V was clipped by 8 bases and J by 0 bases; unmatched bases: 11. From germline, CDR1 is MRHNA and CDR2 SNTAGT. The CDR3 reads CASGLVAGSSTDTQYF. Written as DNA, the CDR3 is TGTGCCAGCGGTTTGGTAGCGGGTTCTAGCACAGATACGCAGTATTTT.

The V call is TRBV7-8, the J call TRBJ2-7, with D tentatively TRBD2 (6 bases). Trimming removed 4 bases at V and 4 bases at J, with 8 bases between. The CDR3 consists of 12 residues. Germline V CDR1 and CDR2: SGHVS, FQNEAQ. The CDR3 loop reads CASSSGRYEQYF. The DNA of the CDR3 is TGTGCCAGCAGCTCAGGGAGGTACGAGCAGTACTTC.

CDR3 nucleotide sequence: TGTGCCAGCAGAATCGACACCTCCTACAATGAGCAGTTCTTC. Amino acids: CASRIDTSYNEQFF. The V call is TRBV27, the J call TRBJ2-1; no definite D call. This CDR3 has 14 amino acids. Trimming removed 6 bases at V and 0 bases at J, with 9 bases between. The germline gives CDR1 MNHEY, CDR2 SMNVEV (reference sequence).

The chain uses TRBV29-1 and TRBJ2-7; D may correspond to TRBD1 or TRBD2 (5 bases each). The V end was cut by 2 bases, the J end by 2 bases, with 13 bases between. Per germline, CDR1 SQVTM and CDR2 ANQGSEA. The CDR3 extends over 14 amino acids. The CDR3 coding sequence is TGCAGCGTTGAATTGGGGACGGAGACCTACGAGCAGTACTTC. Residues: CSVELGTETYEQYF.

This clone was observed a few times. The chain combines TRBV4-1 with TRBJ2-7, with TRBD1 matching 7 bases. Germline V lookup: CDR1 MGHRA, CDR2 YSYEKL. The CDR3 totals 16 residues. V lost 0 bases, J lost 5 bases, and 10 bases stayed unmatched. The CDR3, as DNA: TGCGCCAGCAGCCAAGATAGGGGACAGATTGTCCACGAGCAGTACTTC. Its translation is CASSQDRGQIVHEQYF.

The V call is TRBV5-1, the J call TRBJ1-1, with a tentative D call TRBD1 (6 bases). Germline V lookup: CDR1 SGHRS, CDR2 YFSETQ. The V gene lost 4 bases and the J gene lost 1 base, with 14 bases spanning the gap. The CDR3 is 15 amino acids. CDR3 residues: CASSPGTFRNTEAFF. The CDR3 nucleotides read TGCGCCAGCAGCCCAGGGACATTCAGGAACACTGAAGCTTTCTTT.

The chain carries TRBV28 and TRBJ2-5; 10 nucleotides line up with TRBD1. The CDR3 loop spans 17 amino acids. CDR1 is MDHEN, CDR2 SYDVKM, per germline. The trim removed 6 bases at V and 0 bases at J, leaving 10 bases unmatched. The CDR3 bases are TGTGCCAGCAGCCAGGACAGGGGGTGGGTCTACCAAGAGACCCAGTACTTC. Translated: CASSQDRGWVYQETQYF.

This chain uses TRBV4-1 with TRBJ2-1, with unresolved D. CDR1 and CDR2 (germline): MGHRA, YSYEKL. The CDR3 spans 16 residues. V was shortened by 2 bases and J by 8 bases, with 19 bases between the two germline ends. The DNA for the CDR3 is TGCGCCAGCAGCCAACCTACCCACGACCGTAGGGATGAGCAGTTCTTC. Translation: CASSQPTHDRRDEQFF.

V usage is TRBV28 and J usage is TRBJ2-7, with D tentatively TRBD1 (6 bases). The germline V gene encodes CDR1 MDHEN and CDR2 SYDVKM. This CDR3 has 12 amino acids. The V end was cut by 7 bases, the J end by 2 bases, with 9 bases between. This CDR3 reads CASTGDTYEQYF. The CDR3 DNA reads TGTGCCAGCACTGGGGACACCTACGAGCAGTACTTC.

This chain links TRBV6-1 with TRBJ2-7; TRBD2 might be the D (5 bases). Germline CDR1 reads MNHNS; CDR2 reads SASEGT. V was clipped by 2 bases and J by 5 bases, with 10 bases between them. The CDR3 covers 13 residues. CDR3 sequence: CASSETGVDEQYF. The CDR3 nucleotides read TGTGCCAGCAGTGAAACCGGGGTTGACGAGCAGTACTTC.

This clone has only a few counts. The chain combines TRBV28 with TRBJ1-5, with 7 bases that match TRBD1. V was pared by 3 bases and J by 3 bases, with 8 bases of the junction left unmatched. Germline V gene data show CDR1 as MDHEN and CDR2 as SYDVKM. This CDR3 has 16 amino acids. The CDR3, as DNA: TGTGCCAGCAGTTTTTTGTTCGGACAGGCCAATCAGCCCCAGCATTTT. Protein: CASSFLFGQANQPQHF.